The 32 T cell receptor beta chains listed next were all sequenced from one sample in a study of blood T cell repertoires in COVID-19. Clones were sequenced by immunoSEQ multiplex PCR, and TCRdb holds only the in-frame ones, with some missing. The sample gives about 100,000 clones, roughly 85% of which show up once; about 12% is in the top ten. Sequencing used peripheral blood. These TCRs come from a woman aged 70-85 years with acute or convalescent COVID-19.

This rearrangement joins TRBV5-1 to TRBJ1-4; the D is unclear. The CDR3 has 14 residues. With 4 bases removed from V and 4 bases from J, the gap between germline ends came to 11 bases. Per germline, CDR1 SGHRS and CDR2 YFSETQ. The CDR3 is CASSLGTINEKLFF. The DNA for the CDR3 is TGCGCCAGCAGCCTAGGTACGATTAATGAAAAACTGTTTTTT.

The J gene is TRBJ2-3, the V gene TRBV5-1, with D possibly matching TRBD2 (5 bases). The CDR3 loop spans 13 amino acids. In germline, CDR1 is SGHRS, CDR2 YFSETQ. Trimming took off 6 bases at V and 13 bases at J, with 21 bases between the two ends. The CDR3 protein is CASKAGGSNTEYF. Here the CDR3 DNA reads TGCGCCAGCAAAGCTGGAGGCTCCAACACGGAGTATTTT.

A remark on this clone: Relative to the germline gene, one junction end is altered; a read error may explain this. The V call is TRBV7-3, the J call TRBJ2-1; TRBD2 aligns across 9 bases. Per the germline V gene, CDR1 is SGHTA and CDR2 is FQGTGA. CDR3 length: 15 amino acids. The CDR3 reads CASGFGASGEKEQFF. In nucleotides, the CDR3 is TGTGCCAGCGGCTTCGGGGCTAGCGGGGAAAAAGAGCAGTTCTTC.

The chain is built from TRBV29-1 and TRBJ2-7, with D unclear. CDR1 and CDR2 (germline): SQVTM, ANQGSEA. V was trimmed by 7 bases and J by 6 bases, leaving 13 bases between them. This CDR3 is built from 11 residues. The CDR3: CSATTPSEQYF. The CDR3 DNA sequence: TGCAGCGCTACGACACCCTCCGAGCAGTACTTC.

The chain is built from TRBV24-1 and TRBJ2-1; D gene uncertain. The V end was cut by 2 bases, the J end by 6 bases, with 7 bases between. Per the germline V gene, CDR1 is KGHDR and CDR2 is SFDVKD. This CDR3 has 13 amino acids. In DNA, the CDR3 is TGTGCCACCAGTGATTCGGTCATCAATGAGCAGTTCTTC. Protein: CATSDSVINEQFF.

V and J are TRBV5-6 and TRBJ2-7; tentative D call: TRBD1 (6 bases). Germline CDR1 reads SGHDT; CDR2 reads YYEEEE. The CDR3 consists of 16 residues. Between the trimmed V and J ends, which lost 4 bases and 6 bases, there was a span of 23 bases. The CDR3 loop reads CASSLLRQVGWGEQYV. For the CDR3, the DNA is TGTGCCAGCAGCCTACTGCGACAGGTCGGGTGGGGCGAGCAGTACGTC.

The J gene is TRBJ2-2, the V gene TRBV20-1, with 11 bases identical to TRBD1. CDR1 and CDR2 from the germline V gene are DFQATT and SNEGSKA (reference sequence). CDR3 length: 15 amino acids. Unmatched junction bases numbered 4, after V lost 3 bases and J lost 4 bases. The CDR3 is CSASGQGATTGELFF. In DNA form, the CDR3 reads TGCAGTGCTAGTGGACAGGGGGCGACCACCGGGGAGCTGTTTTTT.

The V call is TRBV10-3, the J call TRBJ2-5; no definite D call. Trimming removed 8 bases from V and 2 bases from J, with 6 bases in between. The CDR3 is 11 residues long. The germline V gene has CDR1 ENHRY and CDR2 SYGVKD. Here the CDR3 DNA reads TGTGCCATCGGGCAGCAAGAGACCCAGTACTTC. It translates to CAIGQQETQYF.

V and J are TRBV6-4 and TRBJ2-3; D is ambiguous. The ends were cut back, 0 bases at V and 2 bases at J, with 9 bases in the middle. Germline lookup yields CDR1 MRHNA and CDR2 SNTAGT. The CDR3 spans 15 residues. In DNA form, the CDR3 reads TGTGCCAGCAGTGACTCGGGTGACAACACAGATACGCAGTATTTT. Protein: CASSDSGDNTDTQYF.

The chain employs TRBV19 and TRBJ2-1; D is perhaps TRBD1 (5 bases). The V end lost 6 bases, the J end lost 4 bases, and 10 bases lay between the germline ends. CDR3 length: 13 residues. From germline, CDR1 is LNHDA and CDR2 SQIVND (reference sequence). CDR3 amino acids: CASSTTAYNEQFF. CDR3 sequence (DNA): TGTGCCAGTAGCACGACAGCATACAATGAGCAGTTCTTC.

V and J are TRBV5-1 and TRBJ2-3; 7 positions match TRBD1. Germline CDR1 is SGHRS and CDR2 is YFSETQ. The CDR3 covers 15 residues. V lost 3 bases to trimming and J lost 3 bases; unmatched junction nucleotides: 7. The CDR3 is CASSSTGLRTDTQYF. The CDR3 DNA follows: TGCGCCAGCAGCTCGACAGGGCTTAGGACAGATACGCAGTATTTT.

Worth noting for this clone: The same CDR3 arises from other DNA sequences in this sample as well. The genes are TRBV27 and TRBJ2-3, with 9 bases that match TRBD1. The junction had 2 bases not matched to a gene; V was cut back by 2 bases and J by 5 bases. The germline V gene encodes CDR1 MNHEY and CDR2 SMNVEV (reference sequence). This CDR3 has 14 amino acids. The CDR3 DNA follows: TGTGCCAGCAGTTTAAACAGGGGGCAAGATACGCAGTATTTT. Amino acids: CASSLNRGQDTQYF.

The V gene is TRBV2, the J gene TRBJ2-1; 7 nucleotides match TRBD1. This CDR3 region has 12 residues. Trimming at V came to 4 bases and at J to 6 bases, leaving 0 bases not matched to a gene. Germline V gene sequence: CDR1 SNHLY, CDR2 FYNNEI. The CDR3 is CASSAGGNEQFF. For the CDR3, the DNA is TGTGCCAGCAGTGCAGGGGGCAATGAGCAGTTCTTC.

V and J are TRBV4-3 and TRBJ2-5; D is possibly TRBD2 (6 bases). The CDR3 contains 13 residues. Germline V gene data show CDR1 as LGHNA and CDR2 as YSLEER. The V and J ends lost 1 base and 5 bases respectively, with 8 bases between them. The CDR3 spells CASSQGLAETQYF. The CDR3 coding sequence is TGCGCCAGCAGCCAAGGGCTAGCGGAGACCCAGTACTTC.

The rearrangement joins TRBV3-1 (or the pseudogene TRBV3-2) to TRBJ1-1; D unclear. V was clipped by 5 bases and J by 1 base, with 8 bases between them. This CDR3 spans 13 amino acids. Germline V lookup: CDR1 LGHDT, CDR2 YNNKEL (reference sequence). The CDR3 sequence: CASSETKNTEAFF. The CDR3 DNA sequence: TGTGCCAGCAGCGAAACAAAGAACACTGAAGCTTTCTTT.

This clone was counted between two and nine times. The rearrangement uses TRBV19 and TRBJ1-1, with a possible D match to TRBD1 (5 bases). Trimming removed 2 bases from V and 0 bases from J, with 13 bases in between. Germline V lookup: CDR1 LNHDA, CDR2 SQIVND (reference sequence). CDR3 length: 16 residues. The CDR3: CASSIRGSRMNTEAFF. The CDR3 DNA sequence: TGTGCCAGTAGTATAAGGGGCAGTCGCATGAACACTGAAGCTTTCTTT. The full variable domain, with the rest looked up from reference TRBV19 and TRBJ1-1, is DGGITQSPKYLFRKEGQNVTLSCEQNLNHDAMYWYRQDPGQGLRLIYYSQIVNDFQKGDIAEGYSVSREKKESFPLTVTSAQKNPTAFYLCASSIRGSRMNTEAFFGQGTRLTVV.

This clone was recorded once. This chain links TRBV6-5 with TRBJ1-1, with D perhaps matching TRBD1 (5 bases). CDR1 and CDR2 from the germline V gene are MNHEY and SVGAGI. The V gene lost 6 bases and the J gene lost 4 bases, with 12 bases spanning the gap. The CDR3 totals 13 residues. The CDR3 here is CASSPGGGTEAFF. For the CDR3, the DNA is TGTGCCAGCAGCCCCGGGGGGGGCACTGAAGCTTTCTTT.

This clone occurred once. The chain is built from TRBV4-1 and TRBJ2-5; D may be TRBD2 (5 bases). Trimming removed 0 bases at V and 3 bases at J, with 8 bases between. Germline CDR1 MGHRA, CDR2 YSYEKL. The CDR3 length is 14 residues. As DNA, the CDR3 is TGCGCCAGCAGCCAAGACCTAGCAGAAGAGACCCAGTACTTC. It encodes CASSQDLAEETQYF.

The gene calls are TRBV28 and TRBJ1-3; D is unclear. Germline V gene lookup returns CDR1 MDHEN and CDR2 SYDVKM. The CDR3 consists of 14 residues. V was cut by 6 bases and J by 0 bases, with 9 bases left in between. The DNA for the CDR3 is TGTGCCAGCAGACGTCCGGGCTCTGGAAACACCATATATTTT. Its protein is CASRRPGSGNTIYF.

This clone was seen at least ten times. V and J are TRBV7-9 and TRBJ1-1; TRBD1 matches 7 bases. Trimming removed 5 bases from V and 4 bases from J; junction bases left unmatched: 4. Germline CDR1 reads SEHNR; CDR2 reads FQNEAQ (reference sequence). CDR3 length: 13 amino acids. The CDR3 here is CASSPQGGTEAFF. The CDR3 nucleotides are TGTGCCAGCAGCCCGCAGGGGGGCACTGAAGCTTTCTTT. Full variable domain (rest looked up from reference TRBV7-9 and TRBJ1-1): DTGVSQNPRHKITKRGQNVTFRCDPISEHNRLYWYRQTLGQGPEFLTYFQNEAQLEKSRLLSDRFSAERPKGSFSTLEIQRTEQGDSAMYLCASSPQGGTEAFFGQGTRLTVV.

The CDR3 here is CASSLRQGGAYEQYF. CDR3 coding DNA: TGTGCCAGCAGCTTGCGGCAGGGTGGGGCCTACGAGCAGTACTTC. This chain links TRBV5-4 with TRBJ2-7, with a tentative D call TRBD1 (5 bases). Germline V gene data show CDR1 as SGHNT and CDR2 as YYREEE (reference sequence). Trimming shortened V by 1 base and J by 2 bases, and 13 bases separated the two germline ends. The CDR3 loop spans 15 amino acids.

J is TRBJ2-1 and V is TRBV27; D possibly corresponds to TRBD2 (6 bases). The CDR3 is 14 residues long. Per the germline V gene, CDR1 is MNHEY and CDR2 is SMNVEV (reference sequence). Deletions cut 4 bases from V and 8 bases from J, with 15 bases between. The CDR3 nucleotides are TGTGCCAGCAGTTCTGGCGGGGCAGGAGATGAGCAGTTCTTC. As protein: CASSSGGAGDEQFF.

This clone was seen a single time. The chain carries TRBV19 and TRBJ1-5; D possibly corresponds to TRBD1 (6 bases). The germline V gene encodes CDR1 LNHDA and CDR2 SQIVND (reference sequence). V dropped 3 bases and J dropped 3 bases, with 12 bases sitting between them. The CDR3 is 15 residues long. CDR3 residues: CASSMGARINQPQHF. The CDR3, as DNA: TGTGCCAGTAGTATGGGGGCCAGAATCAATCAGCCCCAGCATTTT.

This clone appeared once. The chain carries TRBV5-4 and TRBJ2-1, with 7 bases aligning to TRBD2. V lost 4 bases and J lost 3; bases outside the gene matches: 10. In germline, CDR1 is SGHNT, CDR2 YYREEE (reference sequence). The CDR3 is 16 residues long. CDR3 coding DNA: TGTGCCAGCAGCGAAAGAACCGGGACTAACTACAATGAGCAGTTCTTC. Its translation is CASSERTGTNYNEQFF.

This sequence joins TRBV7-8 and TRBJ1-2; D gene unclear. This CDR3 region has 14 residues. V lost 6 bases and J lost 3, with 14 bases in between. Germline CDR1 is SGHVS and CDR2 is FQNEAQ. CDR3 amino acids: CASSPLSVDYGYTF. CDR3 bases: TGTGCCAGCAGTCCATTATCGGTTGACTATGGCTACACCTTC. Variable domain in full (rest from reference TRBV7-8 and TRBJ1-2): GAGVSQSPRYKVAKRGQDVALRCDPISGHVSLFWYQQALGQGPEFLTYFQNEAQLDKSGLPSDRFFAERPEGSVSTLKIQRTQQEDSAVYLCASSPLSVDYGYTFGSGTRLTVV.

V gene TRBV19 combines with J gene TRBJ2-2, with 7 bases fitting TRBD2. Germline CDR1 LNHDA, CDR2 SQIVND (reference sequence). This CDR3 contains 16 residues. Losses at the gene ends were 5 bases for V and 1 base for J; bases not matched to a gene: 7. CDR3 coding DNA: TGTGCCAGTAGTCGCGAAGCGGGGAGGAACACCGGGGAGCTGTTTTTT. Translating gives CASSREAGRNTGELFF.

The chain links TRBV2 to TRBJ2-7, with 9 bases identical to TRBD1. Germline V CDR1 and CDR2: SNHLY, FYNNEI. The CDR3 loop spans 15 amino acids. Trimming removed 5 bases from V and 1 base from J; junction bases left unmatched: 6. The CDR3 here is CASSFRQGGSYEQYV. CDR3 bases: TGTGCCAGCAGTTTCCGACAGGGGGGATCCTACGAGCAGTACGTC.

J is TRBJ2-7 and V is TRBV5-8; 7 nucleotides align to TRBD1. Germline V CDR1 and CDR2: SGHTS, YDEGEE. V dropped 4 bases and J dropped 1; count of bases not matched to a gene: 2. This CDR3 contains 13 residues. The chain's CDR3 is CASSGQASYEQYV. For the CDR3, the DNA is TGTGCCAGCAGCGGACAGGCTTCCTACGAGCAGTACGTC.

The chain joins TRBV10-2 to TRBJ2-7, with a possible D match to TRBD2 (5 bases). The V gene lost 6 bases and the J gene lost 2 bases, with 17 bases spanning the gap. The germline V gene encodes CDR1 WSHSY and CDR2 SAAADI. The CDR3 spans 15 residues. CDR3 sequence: CASRAPGGRAYEQYF. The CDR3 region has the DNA TGCGCCAGCAGGGCCCCCGGAGGTCGGGCCTACGAGCAGTACTTC.

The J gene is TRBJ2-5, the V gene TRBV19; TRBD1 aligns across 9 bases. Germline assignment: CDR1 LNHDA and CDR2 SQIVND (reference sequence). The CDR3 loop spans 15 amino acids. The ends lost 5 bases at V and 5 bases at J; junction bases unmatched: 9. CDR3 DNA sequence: TGTGCCAGTAGTTTCCGGGACAGGGCGCAGGAGACCCAGTACTTC. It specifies CASSFRDRAQETQYF.

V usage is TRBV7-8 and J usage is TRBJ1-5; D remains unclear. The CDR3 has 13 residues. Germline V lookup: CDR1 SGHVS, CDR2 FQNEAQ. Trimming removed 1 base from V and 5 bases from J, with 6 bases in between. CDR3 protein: CASSLGGDQPQHF. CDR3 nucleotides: TGTGCCAGCAGCTTAGGTGGAGATCAGCCCCAGCATTTT.

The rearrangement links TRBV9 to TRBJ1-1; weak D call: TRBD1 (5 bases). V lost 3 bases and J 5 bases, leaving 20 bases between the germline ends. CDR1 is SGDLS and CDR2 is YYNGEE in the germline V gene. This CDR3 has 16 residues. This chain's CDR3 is CASSEKGANMRTEAFF. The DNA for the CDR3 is TGTGCCAGCAGCGAGAAAGGGGCAAACATGAGGACTGAAGCTTTCTTT. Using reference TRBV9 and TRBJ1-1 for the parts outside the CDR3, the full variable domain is DSGVTQTPKHLITATGQRVTLRCSPRSGDLSVYWYQQSLDQGLQFLIQYYNGEERAKGNILERFSAQQFPDLHSELNLSSLELGDSALYFCASSEKGANMRTEAFFGQGTRLTVV.